This TCR beta chain was sequenced for a study of blood T cell repertoires in COVID-19. Study in general: The United States, Italy and Spain supplied acute and convalescent COVID-19 samples. Sources were T cells, B-cell-depleted T cells, or PBMCs; the material itself was cDNA or gDNA.

Sequencing was performed with immunoSEQ multiplex PCR; in TCRdb, only in-frame clones are kept and a portion is missing. The sample comprises about 330,000 clones, about four fifths of which are singletons, and 0.95% to 1.5% rests with the top ten. Unmatched junction bases numbered 3, after V lost 2 bases and J lost 4 bases. The germline V gene has CDR1 MNHEY and CDR2 SMNVEV (reference sequence). This CDR3 region has 14 residues. The source of this sequence is a woman aged 45-65 years with acute or convalescent COVID-19. The sequencing sample was made of peripheral blood. This chain uses TRBV27 with TRBJ2-7; 9 bases agree with TRBD2. CDR3 coding DNA: TGTGCCAGCAGTTTAGGGACTAGCCGGTACGAGCAGTACTTC. It codes for CASSLGTSRYEQYF.